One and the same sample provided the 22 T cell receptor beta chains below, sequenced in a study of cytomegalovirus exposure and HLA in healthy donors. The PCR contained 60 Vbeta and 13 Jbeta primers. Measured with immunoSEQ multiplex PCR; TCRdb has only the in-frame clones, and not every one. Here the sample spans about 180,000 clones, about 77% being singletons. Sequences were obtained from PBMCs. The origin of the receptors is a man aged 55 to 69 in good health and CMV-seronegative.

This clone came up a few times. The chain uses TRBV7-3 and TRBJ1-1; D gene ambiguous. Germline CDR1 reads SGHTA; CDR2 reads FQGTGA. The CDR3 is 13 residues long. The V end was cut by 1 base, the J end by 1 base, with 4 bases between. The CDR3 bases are TGTGCCAGCAGCTTAATACAGAACACTGAAGCTTTCTTT. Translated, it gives CASSLIQNTEAFF. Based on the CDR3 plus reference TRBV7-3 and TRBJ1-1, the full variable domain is GAGVSQTPSNKVTEKGKYVELRCDPISGHTALYWYRQSLGQGPEFLIYFQGTGAADDSGLPNDRFFAVRPEGSVSTLKIQRTERGDSAVYLCASSLIQNTEAFFGQGTRLTVV.

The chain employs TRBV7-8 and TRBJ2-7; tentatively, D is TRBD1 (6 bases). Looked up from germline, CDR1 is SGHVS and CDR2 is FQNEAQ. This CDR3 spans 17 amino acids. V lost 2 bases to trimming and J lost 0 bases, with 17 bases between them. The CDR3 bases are TGTGCCAGCAGCTTACTCACAGGGCCTCGGGGCTCCTACGAGCAGTACTTC. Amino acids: CASSLLTGPRGSYEQYF.

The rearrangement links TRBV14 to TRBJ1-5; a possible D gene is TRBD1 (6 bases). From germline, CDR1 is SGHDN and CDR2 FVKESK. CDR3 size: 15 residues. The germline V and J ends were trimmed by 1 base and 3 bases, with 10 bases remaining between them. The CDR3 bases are TGTGCCAGCAGCCAAGCCGGACAGCCCAATCAGCCCCAGCATTTT. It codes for CASSQAGQPNQPQHF. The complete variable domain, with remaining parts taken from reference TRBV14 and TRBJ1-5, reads EAGVTQFPSHSVIEKGQTVTLRCDPISGHDNLYWYRRVMGKEIKFLLHFVKESKQDESGMPNNRFLAERTGGTYSTLKVQPAELEDSGVYFCASSQAGQPNQPQHFGDGTRLSIL.

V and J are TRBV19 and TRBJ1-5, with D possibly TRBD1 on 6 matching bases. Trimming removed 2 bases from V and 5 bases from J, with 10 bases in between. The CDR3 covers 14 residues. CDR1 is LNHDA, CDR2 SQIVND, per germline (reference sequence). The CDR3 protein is CASSISTGDQPQHF. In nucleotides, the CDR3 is TGTGCCAGTAGTATATCGACAGGCGATCAGCCCCAGCATTTT.

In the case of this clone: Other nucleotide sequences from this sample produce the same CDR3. The DNA for the CDR3 is TGCGCCAGCAGCCCGGTTCGTAACTATGGCTACACCTTC. Encoded protein: CASSPVRNYGYTF. This chain joins TRBV5-1 and TRBJ1-2; D remains unclear. The germline CDR1 and CDR2 sequences are SGHRS and YFSETQ. This CDR3 region has 13 residues. With 4 bases removed from V and 1 base from J, the gap between germline ends came to 8 bases.

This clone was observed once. In DNA, the CDR3 is TGTGCCAGCAGTGTAGCGGTGGGTCGACAATGGCCCCAGCATTTT. The encoded protein is CASSVAVGRQWPQHF. The rearrangement joins TRBV11-2 to TRBJ1-5; no reliable D call. The germline V gene has CDR1 SGHAT and CDR2 FQNNGV. This CDR3 contains 15 residues. V gave up 6 bases and J gave up 9 bases, with 21 bases separating them.

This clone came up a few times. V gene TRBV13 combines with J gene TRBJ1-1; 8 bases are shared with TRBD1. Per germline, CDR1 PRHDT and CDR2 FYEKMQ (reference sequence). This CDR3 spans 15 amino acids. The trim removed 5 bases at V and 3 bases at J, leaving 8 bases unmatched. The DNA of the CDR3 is TGTGCCAGCAGCCCCGGACAGGGTAGTTACACTGAAGCTTTCTTT. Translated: CASSPGQGSYTEAFF. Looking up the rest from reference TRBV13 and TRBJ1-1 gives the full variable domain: AAGVIQSPRHLIKEKRETATLKCYPIPRHDTVYWYQQGPGQDPQFLISFYEKMQSDKGSIPDRFSAQQFSDYHSELNMSSLELGDSALYFCASSPGQGSYTEAFFGQGTRLTVV.

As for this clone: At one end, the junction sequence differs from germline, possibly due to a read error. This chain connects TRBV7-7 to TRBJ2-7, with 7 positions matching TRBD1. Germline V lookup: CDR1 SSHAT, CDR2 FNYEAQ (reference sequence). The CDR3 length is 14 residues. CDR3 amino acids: CASSQGQSGYEQYF. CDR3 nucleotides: TGTGCTAGCAGCCAGGGACAGTCCGGGTACGAGCAGTACTTC.

The CDR3 spells CASSLLRTSVYEQFF. DNA for the CDR3: TGTGCCAGCAGCCTTCTTCGGACTAGCGTCTATGAGCAGTTCTTC. The chain couples TRBV27 to TRBJ2-1; TRBD2 matches 9 bases. This CDR3 region has 15 residues. The germline V gene encodes CDR1 MNHEY and CDR2 SMNVEV (reference sequence). The V and J ends lost 6 bases and 8 bases, in that order; junction bases with no gene match: 11.

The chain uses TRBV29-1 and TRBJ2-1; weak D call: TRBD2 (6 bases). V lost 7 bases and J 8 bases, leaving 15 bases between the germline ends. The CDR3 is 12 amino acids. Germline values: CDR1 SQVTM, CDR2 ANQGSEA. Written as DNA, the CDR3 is TGCAGCGCCCGGGACTCACGCCATGAGCAGTTCTTC. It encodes CSARDSRHEQFF.

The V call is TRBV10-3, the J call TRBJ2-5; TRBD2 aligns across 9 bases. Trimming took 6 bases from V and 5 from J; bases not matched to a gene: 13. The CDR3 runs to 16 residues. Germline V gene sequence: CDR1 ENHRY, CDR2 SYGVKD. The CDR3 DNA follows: TGTGCCATCAGGATGGCGACAGCGGGGGGCCGGGAGACCCAGTACTTC. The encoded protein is CAIRMATAGGRETQYF.

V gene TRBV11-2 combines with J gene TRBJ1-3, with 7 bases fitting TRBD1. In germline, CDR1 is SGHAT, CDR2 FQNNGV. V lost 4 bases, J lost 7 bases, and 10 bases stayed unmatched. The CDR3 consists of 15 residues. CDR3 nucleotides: TGTGCCAGCAGCTCACAGGGGCTTCGGGAGAACACCATATATTTT. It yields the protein CASSSQGLRENTIYF. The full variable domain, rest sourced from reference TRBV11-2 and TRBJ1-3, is EAGVAQSPRYKIIEKRQSVAFWCNPISGHATLYWYQQILGQGPKLLIQFQNNGVVDDSQLPKDRFSAERLKGVDSTLKIQPAKLEDSAVYLCASSSQGLRENTIYFGEGSWLTVV.

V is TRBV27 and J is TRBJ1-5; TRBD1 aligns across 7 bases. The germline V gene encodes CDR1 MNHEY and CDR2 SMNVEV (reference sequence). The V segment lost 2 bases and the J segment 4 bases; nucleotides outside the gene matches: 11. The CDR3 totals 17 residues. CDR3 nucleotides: TGTGCCAGCAGTTTACGGGACAGCCGAGATCAAAATCAGCCCCAGCATTTT. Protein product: CASSLRDSRDQNQPQHF.

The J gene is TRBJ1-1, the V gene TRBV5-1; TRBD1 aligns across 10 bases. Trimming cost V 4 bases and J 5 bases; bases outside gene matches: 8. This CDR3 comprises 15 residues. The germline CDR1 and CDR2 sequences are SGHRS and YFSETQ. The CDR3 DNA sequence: TGCGCCAGCAGCGCCCGACAGGGGGCGAGTACTGAAGCTTTCTTT. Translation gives CASSARQGASTEAFF.

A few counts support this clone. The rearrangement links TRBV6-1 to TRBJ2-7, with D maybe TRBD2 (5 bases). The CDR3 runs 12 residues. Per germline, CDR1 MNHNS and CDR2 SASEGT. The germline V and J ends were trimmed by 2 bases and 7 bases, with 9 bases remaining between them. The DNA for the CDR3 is TGTGCCAGCAGTGAACAAAGAGGGGAGCAGTACTTC. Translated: CASSEQRGEQYF.

This CDR3 reads CASSQGQWRRSTEAFF. CDR3 nucleotide sequence: TGTGCCAGCAGCCAAGGTCAGTGGAGACGCAGCACTGAAGCTTTCTTT. The genes are TRBV14 and TRBJ1-1; D is unclear. With 1 base removed from V and 4 bases from J, the gap between germline ends came to 16 bases. Germline V gives CDR1 SGHDN, CDR2 FVKESK. This CDR3 is built from 16 residues. Filled out from reference TRBV14 and TRBJ1-1, the complete variable domain reads EAGVTQFPSHSVIEKGQTVTLRCDPISGHDNLYWYRRVMGKEIKFLLHFVKESKQDESGMPNNRFLAERTGGTYSTLKVQPAELEDSGVYFCASSQGQWRRSTEAFFGQGTRLTVV.

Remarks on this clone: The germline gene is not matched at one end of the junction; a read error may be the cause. This chain's CDR3 is CASTGGWTANQPQNF. CDR3 bases: TGTGCCAGCACGGGGGGTTGGACAGCTAATCAGCCCCAGAATTTT. This chain uses TRBV2 with TRBJ1-5; D possibly corresponds to TRBD1 (6 bases). Germline V gene data show CDR1 as SNHLY and CDR2 as FYNNEI. This CDR3 region has 15 residues.

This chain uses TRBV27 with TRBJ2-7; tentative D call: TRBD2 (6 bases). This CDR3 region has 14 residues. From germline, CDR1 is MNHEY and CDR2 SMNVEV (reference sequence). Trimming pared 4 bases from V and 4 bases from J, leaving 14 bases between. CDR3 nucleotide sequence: TGTGCCAGCAGTTCTCCGGGAGAGCGGTACGAGCAGTACTTC. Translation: CASSSPGERYEQYF.

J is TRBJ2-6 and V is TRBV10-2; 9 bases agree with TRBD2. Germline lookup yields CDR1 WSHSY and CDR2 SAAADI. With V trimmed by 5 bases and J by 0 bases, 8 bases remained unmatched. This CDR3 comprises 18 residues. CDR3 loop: CASSWDSGRGSGANVLTF. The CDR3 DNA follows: TGCGCCAGCAGTTGGGATAGCGGGAGAGGCTCTGGGGCCAACGTCCTGACTTTC.

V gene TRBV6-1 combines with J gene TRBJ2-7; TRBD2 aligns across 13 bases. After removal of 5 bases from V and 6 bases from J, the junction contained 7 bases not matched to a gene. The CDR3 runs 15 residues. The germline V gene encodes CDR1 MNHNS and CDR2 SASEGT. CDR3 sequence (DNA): TGTGCCAGCAGTCCTCGGACTAGCGGGGGAAGCGAGCAGTACTTC. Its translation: CASSPRTSGGSEQYF.

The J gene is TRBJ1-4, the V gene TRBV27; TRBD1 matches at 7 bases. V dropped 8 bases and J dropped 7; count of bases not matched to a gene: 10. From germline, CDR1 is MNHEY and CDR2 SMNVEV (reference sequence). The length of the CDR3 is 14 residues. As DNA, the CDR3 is TGTGCCAGCGGGCCCCGACAGGGAGGTGAAAAACTGTTTTTT. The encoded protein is CASGPRQGGEKLFF.

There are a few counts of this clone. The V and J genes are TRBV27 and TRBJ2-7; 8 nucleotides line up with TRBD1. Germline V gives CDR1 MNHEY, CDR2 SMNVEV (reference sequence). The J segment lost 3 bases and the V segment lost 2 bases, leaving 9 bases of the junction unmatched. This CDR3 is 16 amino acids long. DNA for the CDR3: TGTGCCAGCAGTTTAGACCGGGACAGGCTTCACTACGAGCAGTACTTC. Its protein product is CASSLDRDRLHYEQYF.